Given below is one T cell receptor (beta chain) in context. Its target is not known. The source of the sample is a study of chemoradiotherapy in HPV16-positive cancers. This CDR3 comprises 16 residues. In germline, CDR1 is LNHDA, CDR2 SQIVND (reference sequence). V gave up 4 bases and J gave up 0 bases, with 13 bases separating them. Points from the study as a whole: The functional HPV-specific definition rests on just a couple of HPV16-positive patients.

The protocol was immunoSEQ multiplex PCR, while the TCRdb copy is restricted to in-frame clones and leaves out a portion. The data show around 2,700 clones, approximately 90% seen once. The starting material was tumor tissue, obtained from a patient who underwent chemoradiotherapy. The clonotype comes from a human donor with HPV-associated anogenital cancer. The V gene is TRBV19, the J gene TRBJ2-1; no definite D call. CDR3 bases: TGTGCCAGTAGTACCCGTGACGCGAGCTCCTACAATGAGCAGTTCTTC. Amino acids: CASSTRDASSYNEQFF.